This T cell receptor (beta chain) was sequenced during a study of shared clonotypes between healthy human individuals. Whole-study findings and limits: The study found lower generation probabilities in non-shared clonotypes than in those shared by all four donors. The authors sampled blood alone, and tissue repertoires likely differ.

This clone was seen more than once but under ten times. What it binds is not known. The CDR3 runs 16 residues. Germline values: CDR1 MNHNS, CDR2 SASEGT. The J segment lost 3 bases and the V segment lost 2 bases, leaving 1 base of the junction unmatched. CD45RO-negative, CCR7-selected cells formed the naive CD8 fraction, which excluded terminally differentiated effector memory CD45RA+ cells. Deep-level running was used for the assay. Repertoires were generated with immunoSEQ multiplex PCR, while TCRdb's copy carries only in-frame clones and drops some. The sample has approximately 740,000 clones; roughly 92% are singletons.

This receptor was identified in a man aged 30 to 45 in good health. Sequencing was performed on naive CD8+ T cells sorted from blood. The rearrangement links TRBV6-1 to TRBJ2-3; 14 nucleotides line up with TRBD2. CDR3 amino acids: CASSERTSGRTDTQYF. The CDR3, as DNA: TGTGCCAGCAGTGAAAGGACTAGCGGGAGGACAGATACGCAGTATTTT.